This entry features one T cell receptor (beta chain) sequence. The antigen remains undetermined. Other DNA sequences in this specimen translate into the identical CDR3. The V and J ends lost 1 base and 0 bases respectively, with 6 bases between them. The CDR3 extends over 14 amino acids. CDR1 and CDR2 from the germline V gene are SGDLS and YYNGEE. The sample originates from a study of lymphopenia after photon versus proton radiotherapy. Notes on the study in general: Photon-treated patients lost naive T cells and TCR diversity; proton-treated stayed stable. Better survival with proton therapy was suggested as possible, not demonstrated. Post-nadir diversity loss with photons came from oligoclonal expansion, particularly CD8+ Temra cells. Post-nadir TCR diversity decline inversely tracked overall survival among those who died.

TCRdb keeps only in-frame clones here, not all; method: immunoSEQ multiplex PCR. The sample yields around 42,000 clones, 85% seen once. Material: peripheral blood, obtained from a patient treated with photon-based radiotherapy. This rearrangement joins TRBV9 to TRBJ2-3, with D possibly matching TRBD1 (5 bases). The sequence was obtained from a man aged 35 to 55 with gastric cancer. The CDR3: CASSVRGSTDTQYF. Written as DNA, the CDR3 is TGTGCCAGCAGCGTAAGGGGTAGCACAGATACGCAGTATTTT.